Listed below are T cell receptor beta chains from one sample, sequenced in a study of blood T cells in healthy people across ages. From the 5' RACE reads, TCRdb called clonotypes with MiXCR, one entry per CDR3 protein. The sample consists of 1.5 million to 2 million distinct CDR3 sequences, about 28% of them appearing once. Sequencing was done on a sample of blood. The receptors originated from a woman aged 30 to 39 in good health. Each CDR3 is given with its conserved first and last residue. D genes are given only for firm matches. The size of a clone is reported for some rows only, either as once, few or many, or as a class for expanded clones.

>TRBD1|many|TRBJ1-2|13|TRBV3-1
CASSHRDRDGYTF
TGTGCCAGCAGCCATCGGGACAGGGATGGCTACACCTTC
>-|many|TRBJ2-5|11|TRBV27
CASSPPETQYF
TGTGCCAGCAGTCCCCCGGAGACCCAGTACTTC
>-|many|TRBJ2-7|13|TRBV7-2
CASRDTSLYEQYF
TGTGCCAGCCGTGACACTTCCCTCTACGAGCAGTACTTC
>TRBD2|few|TRBJ2-3|15|TRBV13
CASRNSGWRADTQYF
TGTGCCAGCAGAAATAGCGGGTGGAGAGCAGATACGCAGTATTTT
>TRBD1|-|TRBJ2-3|16|TRBV7-2
CASSTHRGESTDTQYF
TGTGCCAGCAGCACCCACAGGGGAGAGAGCACAGATACGCAGTATTTT
>TRBD1|-|TRBJ2-1|16|TRBV2
CASGKGQGSSYNEQFF
TGTGCCAGCGGGAAAGGACAGGGAAGCTCCTACAATGAGCAGTTCTTC
>TRBD2|many|TRBJ2-3|19|TRBV20-1
CSAPPSGGGALSSTDTQYF
TGCAGCGCTCCCCCCTCTGGCGGGGGGGCCCTATCTAGCACAGATACGCAGTATTTT
>-|many|TRBJ1-4|13|TRBV29-1
CSVVGAAAEKLFF
TGCAGCGTTGTTGGGGCCGCGGCTGAAAAACTGTTTTTT
>TRBD1|many|TRBJ2-7|13|TRBV29-1
CSVSGTEGVEQYF
TGCAGCGTCTCCGGGACAGAGGGAGTCGAGCAGTACTTC
>-|few|TRBJ1-6|11|TRBV11-2
CASSADESHHF
TGTGCCAGCAGCGCTGATGAGTCCCACCACTTT
>TRBD2|-|TRBJ2-7|15|TRBV20-1
CSVKRPGLAGAEQYF
TGCAGTGTCAAACGCCCAGGACTAGCGGGGGCCGAGCAGTACTTC
>-|-|TRBJ1-5|16|TRBV10-1
CAHTTCKGGSLEPQHF
TGCGCCCATACTACCTGCAAGGGGGGCAGTCTGGAGCCCCAGCATTTT
>-|few|TRBJ1-1|15|TRBV10-3
CAISADGTPNTEAFF
TGTGCCATCAGCGCCGATGGGACACCGAACACTGAAGCTTTCTTT
>TRBD2|few|TRBJ2-7|16|TRBV9
CASSPGLAGVRHEQYF
TGTGCCAGCAGCCCGGGACTAGCGGGAGTTAGGCACGAGCAGTACTTC
>-|many|TRBJ2-1|13|TRBV20-1
CSASGGQYNEQFF
TGCAGTGCTAGCGGGGGGCAGTACAATGAGCAGTTCTTC
>TRBD1|-|TRBJ2-7|14|TRBV5-1
CASSRTGGVNEQYF
TGCGCCAGCAGCCGGACAGGAGGAGTTAACGAGCAGTACTTC
>TRBD1|-|TRBJ2-1|16|TRBV30
CAWSPPTGGSYNEQFF
TGTGCCTGGAGTCCTCCGACAGGGGGGTCCTACAATGAGCAGTTCTTC
>TRBD1|many|TRBJ2-7|14|TRBV5-1
CASSPGQGIDEQYF
TGCGCCAGCAGCCCCGGACAGGGGATCGACGAGCAGTACTTC
>-|many|TRBJ2-3|11|TRBV29-1
CSVERLDTQYF
TGCAGCGTTGAGAGGCTAGATACGCAGTATTTT
>-|once|TRBJ2-7|15|TRBV6-2/TRBV6-3
CASRALRPGSYEQYF
TGTGCCAGCCGAGCCTTGAGGCCAGGGTCCTACGAGCAGTACTTC
>TRBD1|few|TRBJ2-2|14|TRBV20-1
CSASRGQGTGELFF
TGCAGTGCTAGTCGGGGACAGGGGACCGGGGAGCTGTTTTTT
>TRBD1|-|TRBJ1-3|15|TRBV12-3/TRBV12-4
CASRRQGVTGNTIYF
TGTGCCAGCAGACGACAGGGGGTTACTGGAAACACCATATATTTT
>-|few|TRBJ2-5|16|TRBV6-6
CASSYSRGGWVQTQYF
TGTGCCAGCAGTTACTCGAGGGGCGGGTGGGTCCAGACCCAGTACTTC
>TRBD2|few|TRBJ2-7|13|TRBV6-5
CASSLRTSREQYF
TGTGCCAGCAGCCTGAGGACTAGTCGCGAGCAGTACTTC
>TRBD2|-|TRBJ2-1|20|TRBV5-1
CASSPGGTSGRWGLGDEQFF
TGCGCCAGCAGCCCGGGGGGGACTAGCGGGAGATGGGGGCTCGGTGATGAGCAGTTCTTC
>-|-|TRBJ1-2|14|TRBV20-1
CSARVPMTNYGYTF
TGCAGTGCTAGAGTTCCTATGACTAACTATGGCTACACCTTC
>TRBD1|-|TRBJ1-1|16|TRBV6-2/TRBV6-3
CASSSATGGGGTEAFF
TGTGCCAGCAGTTCTGCGACAGGGGGCGGCGGCACTGAAGCTTTCTTT
>-|few|TRBJ2-7|15|TRBV20-1
CSATNPRASSYEQYF
TGCAGTGCAACGAACCCTCGTGCAAGCTCCTACGAGCAGTACTTC
>-|few|TRBJ1-1|15|TRBV15
CATSAGRVRGTEAFF
TGTGCCACCAGTGCCGGCAGGGTACGAGGAACTGAAGCTTTCTTT
>TRBD1|few|TRBJ2-5|14|TRBV3-1
CASTGTGVGETQYF
TGTGCCAGTACCGGGACAGGGGTGGGAGAGACCCAGTACTTC